This T cell receptor (beta chain) appears in the sequencing data of a study of CD8+ T cells in alopecia areata. cDNA serving as the sequencing template came from extracted, reverse transcribed RNA. The data were produced by immunoSEQ multiplex PCR, yet TCRdb's version contains in-frame clones alone and is incomplete. Altogether more than 200,000 clones are present, roughly 40% being singletons, with the ten largest covering approximately 2.4%. The treatment denotes: oral pan-JAK inhibitor, 5-10 mg twice daily. Germline CDR1 MNHEY, CDR2 SVGAGI. Trimming stripped 0 bases from V and 5 bases from J, with 10 bases between. CDR3 length: 14 amino acids.

The sequencing here drew on CD4+ T cells sorted from blood, taken around week 36, from a patient treated with tofacitinib. This TCR was sampled from a human donor with alopecia areata. The V and J genes are TRBV6-5 and TRBJ2-5; the D gene is possibly TRBD2 (7 bases). The chain's CDR3 is CASSYSGGRETQYF. Here the CDR3 DNA reads TGTGCCAGCAGTTACTCGGGGGGGCGCGAGACCCAGTACTTC.